The 22 T cell receptor beta chains listed next were all sequenced from one sample in a study of T cell clones after liver transplantation. Sequenced by immunoSEQ multiplex PCR; TCRdb stores in-frame clones only, minus some. Of over 55,000 clones listed, 70% are singletons. The sample in question was CD4+ T cells from blood, obtained at the approximately 16-month timepoint. The receptor set was obtained from a human patient who received a liver transplant. Some of the T cells might come from the graft donor.

This rearrangement joins TRBV6-1 to TRBJ1-5; 7 bases line up with TRBD1. The germline gives CDR1 MNHNS, CDR2 SASEGT. V lost 5 bases, J lost 3 bases, and 7 bases stayed unmatched. The CDR3 extends over 15 amino acids. The CDR3 spells CASSNGQAYNQPQHF. CDR3 coding DNA: TGTGCCAGCAGTAATGGACAGGCCTACAATCAGCCCCAGCATTTT.

In its sample, this clone was seen a few times. J is TRBJ1-5 and V is TRBV7-2; a possible D gene is TRBD1 (5 bases). The V end lost 1 base, the J end lost 6 bases, and 10 bases lay between the germline ends. CDR3 length equals 14 residues. Germline CDR1 and CDR2: SGHTA and FQGNSA. The CDR3 here is CASSLEGRVQPQHF. CDR3 nucleotide sequence: TGTGCCAGCAGCTTAGAGGGCAGGGTTCAGCCCCAGCATTTT.

This clone was observed a single time. The chain employs TRBV4-3 and TRBJ2-1, with a tentative D call TRBD1 (7 bases). This CDR3 is 16 amino acids long. Germline assignment: CDR1 LGHNA and CDR2 YSLEER. Trimming stripped 1 base from V and 4 bases from J, with 14 bases between. CDR3 amino acids: CASSQAAQGGYNEQFF. DNA for the CDR3: TGCGCCAGCAGCCAAGCCGCGCAGGGGGGATACAATGAGCAGTTCTTC.

The chain couples TRBV5-1 to TRBJ1-1, with D perhaps TRBD1 (5 bases). The length of the CDR3 is 13 residues. CDR1 and CDR2 from the germline V gene are SGHRS and YFSETQ. V was cut by 4 bases and J by 5 bases, with 12 bases left in between. The CDR3 coding sequence is TGCGCCAGCAGCCTCGGGGCGCGGACTGAAGCTTTCTTT. This codes for CASSLGARTEAFF. Looking up the rest from reference TRBV5-1 and TRBJ1-1 gives the full variable domain: KAGVTQTPRYLIKTRGQQVTLSCSPISGHRSVSWYQQTPGQGLQFLFEYFSETQRNKGNFPGRFSGRQFSNSRSEMNVSTLELGDSALYLCASSLGARTEAFFGQGTRLTVV.

V and J are TRBV7-2 and TRBJ1-2, with 9 nucleotides matching TRBD1. The CDR3 runs 13 residues. CDR1 is SGHTA and CDR2 is FQGNSA in the germline V gene. With V trimmed by 5 bases and J by 5 bases, 3 bases remained unmatched. The CDR3 region is CASSRGTGYGYTF. Here the CDR3 DNA reads TGTGCCAGCAGCCGAGGGACAGGGTATGGCTACACCTTC. Looking up the rest from reference TRBV7-2 and TRBJ1-2 gives the full variable domain: GAGVSQSPSNKVTEKGKDVELRCDPISGHTALYWYRQSLGQGLEFLIYFQGNSAPDKSGLPSDRFSAERTGGSVSTLTIQRTQQEDSAVYLCASSRGTGYGYTFGSGTRLTVV.

This clone has a handful of counts. V gene TRBV19 combines with J gene TRBJ1-1; D is unclear. Trimming cost V 6 bases and J 4 bases, with 24 bases left between them. Germline V gene sequence: CDR1 LNHDA, CDR2 SQIVND (reference sequence). This CDR3 contains 17 residues. This chain's CDR3 is CASSQLYSRAQRTEAFF. In nucleotides, the CDR3 is TGTGCCAGTAGCCAGTTATATTCGCGGGCGCAGCGCACTGAAGCTTTCTTT. The full variable domain, rest sourced from reference TRBV19 and TRBJ1-1, is DGGITQSPKYLFRKEGQNVTLSCEQNLNHDAMYWYRQDPGQGLRLIYYSQIVNDFQKGDIAEGYSVSREKKESFPLTVTSAQKNPTAFYLCASSQLYSRAQRTEAFFGQGTRLTVV.

The V and J genes are TRBV10-3 and TRBJ2-5, with TRBD2 identical over 12 bases. Per germline, CDR1 ENHRY and CDR2 SYGVKD. The CDR3 has 14 residues. V was pared by 10 bases and J by 4 bases, with 7 bases of the junction left unmatched. Written as DNA, the CDR3 is TGTGCCACTCTAGCGGGAGGGAACAGAGAGACCCAGTACTTC. This translates into CATLAGGNRETQYF.

The chain joins TRBV14 to TRBJ1-1; D unresolved. The CDR3 is made up of 12 amino acids. Deletions cut 4 bases from V and 8 bases from J, with 11 bases between. In germline, CDR1 is SGHDN, CDR2 FVKESK. CDR3 coding DNA: TGTGCCAGCAGCCTTCGGGGTGCGGAAGCTTTCTTT. Translating it yields CASSLRGAEAFF.

This chain links TRBV20-1 with TRBJ2-5; D gene unclear. The CDR3 covers 11 residues. V lost 6 bases and J 3 bases, leaving 8 bases between the germline ends. Germline lookup yields CDR1 DFQATT and CDR2 SNEGSKA (reference sequence). The CDR3 DNA is TGCAGTGCAGCCGAGGAAGAGACCCAGTACTTC. This translates into CSAAEEETQYF.

The chain has TRBV10-3 and TRBJ2-7; 7 bases are a match to TRBD2. From germline, CDR1 is ENHRY and CDR2 SYGVKD. The trim removed 4 bases at V and 3 bases at J, leaving 12 bases unmatched. The CDR3 is 16 amino acids. In DNA, the CDR3 is TGTGCCATCAGTGTGGGTCCTAGCGGCCCTGTCTACGAGCAGTACGTC. It encodes CAISVGPSGPVYEQYV.

V is TRBV9 and J is TRBJ2-2; D might be TRBD2 (5 bases). This CDR3 comprises 15 residues. Germline loops: CDR1 SGDLS, CDR2 YYNGEE. V lost 2 bases, J lost 5 bases, and 13 bases lay in between. For the CDR3, the DNA is TGTGCCAGCAGCGTCAGTTCGGGATGGACCGGGGAGCTGTTTTTT. Translated: CASSVSSGWTGELFF. The variable domain in full, with the rest retrieved from reference TRBV9 and TRBJ2-2, is DSGVTQTPKHLITATGQRVTLRCSPRSGDLSVYWYQQSLDQGLQFLIQYYNGEERAKGNILERFSAQQFPDLHSELNLSSLELGDSALYFCASSVSSGWTGELFFGEGSRLTVL.

In its sample, this clone was seen once. This chain uses TRBV19 with TRBJ1-4; 7 nucleotides line up with TRBD1. The V and J ends lost 1 base and 7 bases, in that order; junction bases with no gene match: 3. Looked up from germline, CDR1 is LNHDA and CDR2 is SQIVND (reference sequence). CDR3 length equals 14 residues. This chain's CDR3 is CASSIAGTAEKLFF. CDR3 DNA sequence: TGTGCCAGTAGTATAGCCGGGACAGCTGAAAAACTGTTTTTT.

The chain carries TRBV5-1 and TRBJ2-1; D could derive from TRBD1 or TRBD2 (5 bases each). The germline gives CDR1 SGHRS, CDR2 YFSETQ. CDR3 length: 15 residues. V shed 4 bases and J shed 0 bases, with 11 bases lying between them. CDR3 region: CASSDGTSSYNEQFF. For the CDR3, the DNA is TGCGCCAGCAGCGACGGGACGAGCTCCTACAATGAGCAGTTCTTC. The entire variable domain, with the rest obtained from reference TRBV5-1 and TRBJ2-1, is as follows: KAGVTQTPRYLIKTRGQQVTLSCSPISGHRSVSWYQQTPGQGLQFLFEYFSETQRNKGNFPGRFSGRQFSNSRSEMNVSTLELGDSALYLCASSDGTSSYNEQFFGPGTRLTVL.

In this sample, this clone turned up once. This chain connects TRBV2 to TRBJ1-1; D unresolved. V lost 4 bases and J lost 0, with 12 bases in between. Germline CDR1 and CDR2: SNHLY and FYNNEI. The CDR3 is 15 residues long. The CDR3 loop reads CASSGTIGLNTEAFF. For the CDR3, the DNA is TGTGCCAGCAGTGGAACGATAGGGTTGAACACTGAAGCTTTCTTT.

The rearrangement uses TRBV7-9 and TRBJ2-5, with a possible D match to TRBD2 (5 bases). The ends were cut back, 6 bases at V and 3 bases at J, with 14 bases in the middle. The CDR3 extends over 14 amino acids. Germline V gives CDR1 SEHNR, CDR2 FQNEAQ (reference sequence). The CDR3 spells CASSPSPREETQYF. The CDR3 DNA sequence: TGTGCCAGCAGTCCGTCCCCGAGGGAAGAGACCCAGTACTTC.

The chain is built from TRBV7-8 and TRBJ1-5; D remains unclear. V gave up 3 bases and J gave up 4 bases, with 13 bases separating them. The CDR3 is 15 amino acids. Germline values: CDR1 SGHVS, CDR2 FQNEAQ. CDR3 sequence reads: CASSFGLVQNQPQHF. CDR3 nucleotide sequence: TGTGCCAGCAGCTTCGGGCTCGTACAGAATCAGCCCCAGCATTTT.

This clone was observed a single time. V usage is TRBV28 and J usage is TRBJ2-7, with 7 bases matching TRBD1. Germline-derived CDR1 and CDR2 are MDHEN and SYDVKM. The CDR3 runs to 14 residues. With 5 bases clipped from V and 6 bases from J, the junction kept 10 bases outside the gene matches. The CDR3 reads CASSNRDSPLEQYF. The CDR3 nucleotides read TGTGCCAGCAGTAACCGGGACAGCCCCCTCGAGCAGTACTTC.

The genes are TRBV20-1 and TRBJ2-5; D remains unclear. Germline V gene data show CDR1 as DFQATT and CDR2 as SNEGSKA (reference sequence). V shed 3 bases and J shed 3 bases, with 5 bases lying between them. The CDR3 is 11 amino acids. The CDR3: CSARPEETQYF. The CDR3 coding sequence is TGCAGTGCTAGGCCTGAAGAGACCCAGTACTTC.

The chain couples TRBV7-8 to TRBJ1-2, with TRBD1 matching over 7 bases. From germline, CDR1 is SGHVS and CDR2 FQNEAQ. The CDR3 is made up of 14 amino acids. V lost 1 base, J lost 6 bases, and 5 bases stayed unmatched. The chain's CDR3 is CASSLDDRVNGYTF. CDR3 in DNA: TGTGCCAGCAGCTTAGACGACAGGGTGAATGGCTACACCTTC.

The chain combines TRBV4-2 with TRBJ1-5; TRBD1 matches 9 bases. Germline CDR1 reads LGHNA; CDR2 reads YNFKEQ. Germline trimming cut 0 bases from V and 5 bases from J; bases unmatched to any gene: 5. The CDR3 totals 16 residues. Written as DNA, the CDR3 is TGTGCCAGCAGCCAAGAATGGGGACAGGGTCATCAGCCCCAGCATTTT. It is translated as CASSQEWGQGHQPQHF.

V is TRBV11-3 and J is TRBJ2-3; 14 positions agree with TRBD2. The CDR3 contains 16 residues. Unmatched junction bases numbered 8, after V lost 6 bases and J lost 6 bases. Germline V lookup: CDR1 SGHNT, CDR2 YENEEA. CDR3 DNA sequence: TGTGCCAGCAGTCAGGGACTAGCGGGAGTTTCGGATACGCAGTATTTT. As protein: CASSQGLAGVSDTQYF. The variable domain in full, with the rest retrieved from reference TRBV11-3 and TRBJ2-3, is EAGVVQSPRYKIIEKKQPVAFWCNPISGHNTLYWYLQNLGQGPELLIRYENEEAVDDSQLPKDRFSAERLKGVDSTLKIQPAELGDSAVYLCASSQGLAGVSDTQYFGPGTRLTVL.

The J gene is TRBJ1-2, the V gene TRBV7-2, with D possibly TRBD1 on 6 matching bases. Germline assignment: CDR1 SGHTA and CDR2 FQGNSA. V was clipped by 5 bases and J by 5 bases, with 18 bases between them. The CDR3 loop spans 15 amino acids. The CDR3 bases are TGTGCCAGCAGCCCGGCGGACAGCCAATTGTATGGCTACACCTTC. This encodes CASSPADSQLYGYTF.